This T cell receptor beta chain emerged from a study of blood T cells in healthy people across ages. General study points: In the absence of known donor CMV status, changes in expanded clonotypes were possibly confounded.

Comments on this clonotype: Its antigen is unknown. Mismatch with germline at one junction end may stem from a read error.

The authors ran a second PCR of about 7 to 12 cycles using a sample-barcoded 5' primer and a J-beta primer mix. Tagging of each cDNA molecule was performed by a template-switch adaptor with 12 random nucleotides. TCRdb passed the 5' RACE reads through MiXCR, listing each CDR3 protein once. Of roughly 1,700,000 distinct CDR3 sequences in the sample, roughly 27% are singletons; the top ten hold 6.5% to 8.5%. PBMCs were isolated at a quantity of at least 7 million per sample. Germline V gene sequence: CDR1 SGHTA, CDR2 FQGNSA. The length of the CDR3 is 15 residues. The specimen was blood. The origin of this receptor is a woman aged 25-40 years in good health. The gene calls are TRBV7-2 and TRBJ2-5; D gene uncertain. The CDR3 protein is CAGSLVRTARETQYF. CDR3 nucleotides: TGTGCCGGCAGCTTAGTTCGGACCGCACGGGAGACCCAGTACTTC. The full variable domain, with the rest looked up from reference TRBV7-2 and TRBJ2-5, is GAGVSQSPSNKVTEKGKDVELRCDPISGHTALYWYRQSLGQGLEFLIYFQGNSAPDKSGLPSDRFSAERTGGSVSTLTIQRTQQEDSAVYLCAGSLVRTARETQYFGPGTRLLVL.